A single sample is the source of the 27 T cell receptor beta chains below, sequenced in a study of human T cells and chemical hapten exposure. One entry per CDR3 protein results from TCRdb running MiXCR on the RACE reads. The sample lists approximately 100,000 distinct CDR3 sequences, 11% occurring once. Time point specified: patch test 1, 2 weeks after DPC sensitization. The treatment is: therapeutic diphenylcyclopropenone sensitization with weekly scalp DPC. The sample was whole blood, taken in connection with sensitization to the hapten diphenylcyclopropenone (DPC). These receptors were obtained from a woman aged 40 to 50 with alopecia areata. Some clones in this sample may be carry-over from other donors' samples.

J is TRBJ2-3 and V is TRBV9; 8 nucleotides line up with TRBD2. The CDR3 sequence is 15 residues long. CDR1 is SGDLS and CDR2 is YYNGEE in the germline V gene. V gave up 0 bases and J gave up 3 bases; unmatched junction bases: 3. Here the CDR3 DNA reads TGTGCCAGCAGCGTAGACTCGGGAGGGACAGATACGCAGTATTTT. This gives the protein CASSVDSGGTDTQYF.

This clonotype was detected many times. This chain links TRBV12-3 or TRBV12-4 with TRBJ2-7; TRBD1 matches at 8 bases. The CDR3 covers 15 residues. The V gene end was trimmed by 5 bases and the J gene end by 4 bases; junction bases not matched to a gene: 10. This CDR3 is CASSDRNGQGYEQYF. CDR3 sequence (DNA): TGTGCCAGCAGTGACCGGAACGGACAGGGTTACGAGCAGTACTTC.

J is TRBJ1-6 and V is TRBV7-9; a possible D gene is TRBD1 (6 bases). This CDR3 is 13 amino acids long. CDR1 and CDR2 from the germline V gene are SEHNR and FQNEAQ (reference sequence). V was shortened by 0 bases and J by 14 bases, with 11 bases between the two germline ends. The CDR3 here is CASSLASGATLHF. In nucleotides, the CDR3 is TGTGCCAGCAGCTTAGCCTCAGGGGCCACCCTCCACTTT. The entire variable domain, with the rest obtained from reference TRBV7-9 and TRBJ1-6, is as follows: DTGVSQNPRHKITKRGQNVTFRCDPISEHNRLYWYRQTLGQGPEFLTYFQNEAQLEKSRLLSDRFSAERPKGSFSTLEIQRTEQGDSAMYLCASSLASGATLHFGNGTRLTVT.

This clonotype was observed a handful of times. The chain recombines TRBV30 with TRBJ2-3; possible D gene TRBD2, 6 bases. CDR3 size: 14 residues. Trimming pared 0 bases from V and 3 bases from J, leaving 10 bases between. CDR1 and CDR2 from the germline V gene are GTSNPN and SVGIG (reference sequence). The CDR3 region has the DNA TGTGCCTGGAGTGTTGGGACTTCTACAGATACGCAGTATTTT. The encoded protein is CAWSVGTSTDTQYF.

On this clonotype itself: A single base separates this from a much larger clone, so it may be a read error. V gene TRBV4-3 combines with J gene TRBJ2-1; maybe TRBD1 (5 bases). The germline gives CDR1 LGHNA, CDR2 YSLEER. The CDR3 covers 15 residues. DNA of the CDR3: TGCGCCAGCAGACAAGATTATCGACAGTACAATGAGCAGTTCTTC. Its translation: CASRQDYRQYNEQFF.

V is TRBV10-2 and J is TRBJ1-5; D is possibly TRBD1 (6 bases). This CDR3 has 12 amino acids. The V gene lost 8 bases and the J gene lost 1 base, with 6 bases spanning the gap. CDR1 is WSHSY and CDR2 is SAAADI in the germline V gene. The CDR3, as DNA: TGCGCCAGCGGACAGAGCAATCAGCCCCAGCATTTT. Its translation: CASGQSNQPQHF.

This clonotype came up a few times. V is TRBV12-3 or TRBV12-4 and J is TRBJ1-5, with D unresolved. CDR3 size: 13 residues. Trimming left V 2 bases short and J 0 bases short, with 2 bases between. Written as DNA, the CDR3 is TGTGCCAGCAGTTTATATAGCAATCAGCCCCAGCATTTT. This gives the protein CASSLYSNQPQHF.

The chain combines TRBV20-1 with TRBJ1-6; 7 nucleotides line up with TRBD1. Per germline, CDR1 DFQATT and CDR2 SNEGSKA (reference sequence). Trimming removed 3 bases from V and 11 bases from J; junction bases left unmatched: 10. The CDR3 runs 14 residues. This CDR3 reads CSAREGAGTTPLHF. CDR3 nucleotides: TGCAGTGCTAGGGAGGGGGCTGGAACAACACCCCTCCACTTT.

This clonotype was recorded at least ten times. This sequence joins TRBV5-1 and TRBJ2-1; TRBD1 or TRBD2 may be the D gene (6 bases each). CDR3 size: 19 residues. CDR1 and CDR2 (germline): SGHRS, YFSETQ. Trimming stripped 0 bases from V and 8 bases from J, with 27 bases between. CDR3 DNA: TGCGCCAGCAGCTTGGCCCAGGGGCAGGAAGGGACTGGACTCCATGAGCAGTTCTTC. Translated, it gives CASSLAQGQEGTGLHEQFF.

Many counts were recorded for this clonotype. The J gene is TRBJ1-4, the V gene TRBV7-2, with 7 bases fitting TRBD1. The germline V gene has CDR1 SGHTA and CDR2 FQGNSA. There are 15 residues in the CDR3. After removal of 4 bases from V and 8 bases from J, the junction contained 10 bases not matched to a gene. CDR3 coding DNA: TGTGCCAGCAGCTCTACAGGGGTTCGGGGAGAAAAACTGTTTTTT. Encoded protein: CASSSTGVRGEKLFF.

This clonotype was detected many times. The chain employs TRBV4-3 and TRBJ2-3; 7 nucleotides align to TRBD2. Germline CDR1 and CDR2: LGHNA and YSLEER. The ends lost 0 bases at V and 5 bases at J; junction bases unmatched: 8. This CDR3 spans 16 amino acids. Here the CDR3 reads CASSQDLRLAGDTQYF. Written as DNA, the CDR3 is TGCGCCAGCAGCCAAGATTTGAGACTAGCTGGAGATACGCAGTATTTT.

The V gene is TRBV6-2 or TRBV6-3, the J gene TRBJ1-1; D is possibly TRBD1 (5 bases). CDR3 length: 10 amino acids. V was cut by 8 bases and J by 9 bases, with 10 bases left in between. Germline CDR1 is MNHEY and CDR2 is SVGEGT. CDR3 sequence: CASWQGKAFF. The CDR3 DNA sequence: TGTGCCAGCTGGCAGGGCAAAGCTTTCTTT.

This clonotype turned up a few times. The rearrangement joins TRBV12-3 or TRBV12-4 to TRBJ1-5, with 11 bases aligning to TRBD1. J gave up 4 bases and V 7 bases, and 3 bases lay outside the gene matches. The CDR3 is 14 residues long. CDR3 coding DNA: TGTGCCAGCATGGGACAGGGGGGAAATCAGCCCCAGCATTTT. Translated, it gives CASMGQGGNQPQHF.

This clonotype has ten or more counts. This chain uses TRBV27 with TRBJ2-1, with 7 bases identical to TRBD2. With V trimmed by 6 bases and J by 4 bases, 12 bases remained unmatched. The CDR3 sequence is 16 residues long. CDR1 and CDR2 (germline): MNHEY, SMNVEV (reference sequence). CDR3 bases: TGTGCCAGCAGCCCTGAACGGACTAGAATATACAATGAGCAGTTCTTC. Protein: CASSPERTRIYNEQFF.

This clonotype was counted between two and nine times. The chain has TRBV6-4 and TRBJ2-7; no firm D call. The V end was cut by 7 bases, the J end by 12 bases, with 7 bases between. CDR3 length: 8 amino acids. The germline V gene has CDR1 MRHNA and CDR2 SNTAGT. The CDR3 region is CASTQRYF. CDR3 in DNA: TGTGCCAGCACCCAGAGGTACTTC.

This clonotype occurred many times. V and J are TRBV12-3 or TRBV12-4 and TRBJ1-3; D is undetermined. The V gene lost 5 bases and the J gene lost 2 bases, with 7 bases spanning the gap. The CDR3 sequence is 13 residues long. The chain's CDR3 is CASSPTAGNTIYF. In nucleotides, the CDR3 is TGTGCCAGCAGTCCGACGGCTGGAAACACCATATATTTT.

There are many counts of this clonotype. The chain carries TRBV3-1 and TRBJ1-5; no definite D call. Trimming took off 5 bases at V and 0 bases at J, with 8 bases between the two ends. The CDR3 is 14 residues long. In germline, CDR1 is LGHDT, CDR2 YNNKEL (reference sequence). The CDR3 DNA sequence: TGTGCCAGCAGCGCCCGGAGTAGCAATCAGCCCCAGCATTTT. It is translated as CASSARSSNQPQHF.

This clonotype was detected ten times or more. V and J are TRBV7-2 and TRBJ1-2, with 7 bases aligning to TRBD1. J was trimmed by 4 bases and V by 5 bases; bases with no gene match: 4. Germline CDR1 reads SGHTA; CDR2 reads FQGNSA. The CDR3 is 13 residues long. The CDR3 DNA reads TGTGCCAGCAGCGCTACAGGGGCCTATGGCTACACCTTC. Its protein product is CASSATGAYGYTF.

This clonotype was picked up a small number of times. CDR3 nucleotides: TGCAGCGTTGGGTCCCAGAACACCGGGGAGCTGTTTTTT. Translating gives CSVGSQNTGELFF. The chain combines TRBV29-1 with TRBJ2-2; D ambiguous. Trimming took off 4 bases at V and 1 base at J, with 7 bases between the two ends. In germline, CDR1 is SQVTM, CDR2 ANQGSEA. The CDR3 runs to 13 residues.

This clonotype turned up a few times. J is TRBJ2-1 and V is TRBV6-5; D remains unclear. CDR1 is MNHEY and CDR2 is SVGAGI in the germline V gene. V shed 0 bases and J shed 7 bases, with 7 bases lying between them. This CDR3 is 13 amino acids long. CDR3 coding DNA: TGTGCCAGCAGTTACTCGAGGTTGAATGAGCAGTTCTTC. Its protein product is CASSYSRLNEQFF.

The genes are TRBV5-5 and TRBJ2-7; D uncertain. The V gene lost 1 base and the J gene lost 0 bases, with 11 bases spanning the gap. Germline CDR1 reads SGHKS; CDR2 reads YYEKEE (reference sequence). This CDR3 is 15 amino acids long. CDR3: CASSLISGSSYEQYF. The DNA for the CDR3 is TGTGCCAGCAGCTTGATTTCAGGTAGCTCCTACGAGCAGTACTTC.

The chain couples TRBV5-4 to TRBJ2-1; D possibly uses TRBD1 or TRBD2 (5 bases each). Germline V gene lookup returns CDR1 SGHNT and CDR2 YYREEE (reference sequence). The CDR3 extends over 15 amino acids. Trimming took off 6 bases at V and 5 bases at J, with 18 bases between the two ends. The chain's CDR3 is CASNRDQTLNNEQFF. The DNA of the CDR3 is TGTGCCAGCAACCGGGACCAAACTCTGAACAATGAGCAGTTCTTC.

The chain is built from TRBV15 and TRBJ2-5, with D uncertain. The V end was cut by 0 bases, the J end by 4 bases, with 3 bases between. The CDR3 runs to 12 residues. Per germline, CDR1 LNHNV and CDR2 YYDKDF (reference sequence). Here the CDR3 reads CATSRETETQYF. The CDR3 nucleotides are TGTGCCACCAGCAGAGAGACAGAGACCCAGTACTTC.

This clonotype was picked up many times. The chain employs TRBV30 and TRBJ2-1; possibly TRBD1 for D (5 bases). Germline CDR1 reads GTSNPN; CDR2 reads SVGIG (reference sequence). The CDR3 is made up of 15 amino acids. The V end lost 3 bases, the J end lost 4 bases, and 16 bases lay between the germline ends. In DNA form, the CDR3 reads TGTGCCTGGAGCGCAAAAAGCAGGGTATACAATGAGCAGTTCTTC. Translation gives CAWSAKSRVYNEQFF.

The sample holds a few counts of this clonotype. The chain joins TRBV2 to TRBJ2-7; weak D call: TRBD2 (6 bases). Germline CDR1 and CDR2: SNHLY and FYNNEI. This CDR3 has 15 residues. The ends were cut back, 8 bases at V and 2 bases at J, with 19 bases in the middle. The DNA of the CDR3 is TGTGCCAGCGCCCAGGACGGCGGGATAGCCTACGAGCAGTACTTC. Protein sequence: CASAQDGGIAYEQYF.

In this sample, this clonotype turned up a few times. The chain employs TRBV12-3 or TRBV12-4 and TRBJ1-4; D is possibly TRBD1 (6 bases). The CDR3 contains 14 residues. The germline V and J ends were trimmed by 10 bases and 7 bases, with 19 bases remaining between them. The CDR3, as DNA: TGTGCCACCTCTCGAGGGGGTACGGGTGAAAAACTGTTTTTT. It codes for CATSRGGTGEKLFF.

This clonotype was counted ten times or more. V is TRBV3-1 and J is TRBJ1-2; D not certain. The V gene's germline CDR1 is LGHDT and CDR2 YNNKEL (reference sequence). CDR3 length equals 13 residues. V was trimmed by 1 base and J by 2 bases, leaving 5 bases between them. CDR3 protein: CASSQAANYGYTF. CDR3 in DNA: TGTGCCAGCAGCCAAGCTGCAAACTATGGCTACACCTTC.